The rows below give T cell receptor beta chains drawn from one sample of a study of cytomegalovirus exposure and HLA in healthy donors. The protocol was immunoSEQ multiplex PCR, while the TCRdb copy is restricted to in-frame clones and leaves out a portion. The table shows 160,000 or so clones, with roughly 80% occurring only once. Sequencing was performed on PBMCs. The receptors were gathered from a man aged 25 to 45 in good health and CMV-seronegative. Each CDR3 is given with its conserved first and last residue. Each record gives: J gene, V gene, clone size, D gene, CDR3 DNA, CDR3 protein. The D gene is left open where the match is weak. Some rows mark clone size as missing; the rest say once, few, many or name a class of expanded clone.

>TRBJ2-3|TRBV20-1|-|-
TGCAGTGCTAGTAAAGATACGCAGTATTTT
CSASKDTQYF
>TRBJ1-3|TRBV20-1|-|-
TGCAGTGCTCGCTCTGGAAACACCATATATTTT
CSARSGNTIYF
>TRBJ2-2|TRBV5-1|-|TRBD2
TGCGCCAGCAGTTATTCAGAGAGACTAGCGGGAGACTACACCGGGGAGCTGTTTTTT
CASSYSERLAGDYTGELFF
>TRBJ2-3|TRBV6-6|-|TRBD2
TGTGCCAGCAGTCCGGGACTAGCGGGGTCTGATACGCAGTATTTT
CASSPGLAGSDTQYF
>TRBJ1-2|TRBV6-1|-|TRBD1
TGTGCCAGCAGTGTAGACCAGGGGGCGCGCGGCTACACCTTC
CASSVDQGARGYTF
>TRBJ2-1|TRBV7-2|-|TRBD1
TGTGCCAGCAGCTTAGGGACAGGGGTCAATGAGCAGTTCTTC
CASSLGTGVNEQFF
>TRBJ1-6|TRBV4-1|-|TRBD1
TGCGCCAGCAGCCAACATCCCGGACAGGCTAACCGATATTCACCCCTCCACTTT
CASSQHPGQANRYSPLHF
>TRBJ2-1|TRBV11-3|-|TRBD2
TGTGCCAGCAGCCCCTCGGTAGCGGGTTCTGGAAATGAGCAGTTCTTC
CASSPSVAGSGNEQFF
>TRBJ2-3|TRBV5-1|-|TRBD2
TGCGCCAGCAGCGCAGCTAGCGGACGTACAAATACGCAGTATTTT
CASSAASGRTNTQYF
>TRBJ1-1|TRBV6-6|once|-
TGTGCCAGCAGTTACACCAGGGCTAAAGCTTTCTTT
CASSYTRAKAFF
>TRBJ2-6|TRBV6-4|once|-
TGTGCCAGCAGTCCCAGTGGAGGGGACGGGGCCAACGTCCTGACTTTC
CASSPSGGDGANVLTF
>TRBJ2-1|TRBV7-8|-|-
TGTGCCAGCAGCAGACAGGTTAATGAGCAGTTCTTC
CASSRQVNEQFF
>TRBJ2-7|TRBV9|-|TRBD1
TGTGCCAGCAGCGTAGCTCCGCCGGGACAGGGTGCCTACGAGCAGTACTTC
CASSVAPPGQGAYEQYF
>TRBJ1-4|TRBV7-9|-|-
TGTGCCAGCAGCTCCGGACTCCGGCAGGATGAAAAACTGTTTTTT
CASSSGLRQDEKLFF
>TRBJ1-1|TRBV7-2|-|-
TGTGCCAGCAGCTTAGACAAACAGATTTTGAACACTGAAGCTTTCTTT
CASSLDKQILNTEAFF
>TRBJ2-5|TRBV5-1|-|-
TGCGCCAGCAGCCTGTACGATCCGAGGCTAGAGACCCAGTACTTC
CASSLYDPRLETQYF
>TRBJ1-2|TRBV5-4|-|-
TGTGCCAGCAGCTCAGACAGCTATGGCTACACCTTC
CASSSDSYGYTF
>TRBJ2-1|TRBV5-4|once|-
TGTGCCAGCAGCTTGGCTATAAAACACAATGAGCAGTTCTTC
CASSLAIKHNEQFF
>TRBJ1-4|TRBV5-1|once|-
TGCGCCAGCAGCGCGGCCTGGAGTGAAAAACTGTTTTTT
CASSAAWSEKLFF
>TRBJ2-1|TRBV30|-|TRBD2
TGTGCCTGGAGCGTACGTGTATTGAGTAGCGGGGGGGCCAAGGGCAATGAGCAGTTCTTC
CAWSVRVLSSGGAKGNEQFF
>TRBJ2-3|TRBV7-6|-|TRBD2
TGTGCCAGCAGCTTATTGTCGGGCGGGAGGGTCACAGATACGCAGTATTTT
CASSLLSGGRVTDTQYF
>TRBJ2-3|TRBV5-1|-|TRBD2
TGCGCCAGCAGCTTGGATAGCGGGACAGATACGCAGTATTTT
CASSLDSGTDTQYF
>TRBJ2-1|TRBV5-1|-|-
TGCGCCAGCAGCTTCACAAGCGGTAGCTCCTACAATGAGCAGTTCTTC
CASSFTSGSSYNEQFF
>TRBJ2-7|TRBV27|-|-
TGTGCCAGCAGTCCCCTACGCGGACAGCTCTACGAGCAGTACTTC
CASSPLRGQLYEQYF
>TRBJ2-3|TRBV28|-|TRBD2
TGTGCCGCAGGGACTAGCGGGGTCACAGATACGCAGTATTTT
CAAGTSGVTDTQYF
>TRBJ2-2|TRBV6-4|-|-
TGTGCCAGCAGCCCTCGGGGTATGGACACCGGGGAGCTGTTTTTT
CASSPRGMDTGELFF
>TRBJ1-3|TRBV7-2|-|-
TGTGCCAGCAGCTTTGCTGCGACTGCCAGGGGAAGCTCTGGAAACACCATATATTTT
CASSFAATARGSSGNTIYF
>TRBJ1-3|TRBV7-6|-|TRBD1
TGTGCCAGCAGCAAAGGACAGGGGGCTTCTGGAAACACCATATATTTT
CASSKGQGASGNTIYF